These 18 T cell receptor beta chains were sequenced from one sample in a study of high-grade serous ovarian cancer treatment subgroups. Tumor samples were obtained before definitive surgery or chemotherapy. Assay used: immunoSEQ multiplex PCR; TCRdb lists only in-frame clones, some missing. This table has about 16,000 clones, roughly 67% appearing once. Sequencing input: tumor tissue. The receptor set was obtained from a human donor with high-grade serous ovarian cancer.

This clone turned up a few times. The chain couples TRBV7-3 to TRBJ2-1; unclear D gene. The CDR3 consists of 12 residues. Germline CDR1 SGHTA, CDR2 FQGTGA. Trimming pared 4 bases from V and 9 bases from J, leaving 10 bases between. CDR3 nucleotide sequence: TGTGCCAGCAGCTACTCCCAAGGTGAGCAGTTCTTC. This sequence encodes CASSYSQGEQFF.

The chain joins TRBV4-3 to TRBJ2-1; the D is unclear. Trimming left V 0 bases short and J 9 bases short, with 12 bases between. Germline assignment: CDR1 LGHNA and CDR2 YSLEER. The CDR3 totals 14 residues. The CDR3 spells CASSQDTKGAEQFF. The CDR3 DNA reads as TGCGCCAGCAGCCAAGATACAAAGGGCGCTGAGCAGTTCTTC.

This rearrangement joins TRBV7-6 to TRBJ2-7; TRBD1 agrees at 7 bases. J was trimmed by 6 bases and V by 5 bases; bases with no gene match: 16. The V gene's germline CDR1 is SGHVS and CDR2 FNYEAQ. The CDR3 is made up of 16 amino acids. The CDR3 DNA reads TGTGCCAGCAGCATAAATGGGAATACAGGGGTGGGCGAGCAGTACTTC. This translates into CASSINGNTGVGEQYF. Using reference TRBV7-6 and TRBJ2-7 for the parts outside the CDR3, the full variable domain is GAGVSQSPRYKVTKRGQDVALRCDPISGHVSLYWYRQALGQGPEFLTYFNYEAQQDKSGLPNDRFSAERPEGSISTLTIQRTEQRDSAMYRCASSINGNTGVGEQYFGPGTRLTVT.

This chain uses TRBV5-1 with TRBJ1-2; 8 bases are a match to TRBD1. Germline V CDR1 and CDR2: SGHRS, YFSETQ. This CDR3 has 15 residues. V was clipped by 4 bases and J by 8 bases; unmatched bases: 13. CDR3 residues: CASSQFQGQGGGYTF. The CDR3 DNA reads as TGCGCCAGCAGCCAATTTCAAGGACAGGGAGGCGGCTACACCTTC.

The chain has TRBV2 and TRBJ2-7; possible D gene TRBD1, 6 bases. This CDR3 is built from 15 residues. Trimming cost V 1 base and J 2 bases, with 12 bases left between them. Germline-derived CDR1 and CDR2 are SNHLY and FYNNEI. The CDR3 DNA follows: TGTGCCAGCAGTGAAGGGTACCACAGGGCCTACGAGCAGTACTTC. It is translated as CASSEGYHRAYEQYF.

The chain is built from TRBV30 and TRBJ2-5; D is perhaps TRBD2 (6 bases). The V and J ends lost 5 bases and 6 bases respectively, with 13 bases between them. The CDR3 has 12 residues. Germline V CDR1 and CDR2: GTSNPN, SVGIG (reference sequence). The CDR3 DNA is TGTGCCTGGGGGGGGTTTACAAAGACCCAGTACTTC. The encoded protein is CAWGGFTKTQYF.

V gene TRBV2 combines with J gene TRBJ1-5; tentative D call: TRBD1 (6 bases). This CDR3 is 16 amino acids long. The V gene's germline CDR1 is SNHLY and CDR2 FYNNEI. Trimming left V 2 bases short and J 1 base short, with 12 bases between. The CDR3 nucleotides read TGTGCCAGCAGTGAAAGGGGGAGGGGCAGCAATCAGCCCCAGCATTTT. Its translation: CASSERGRGSNQPQHF.

This sequence joins TRBV4-1 and TRBJ2-3; TRBD2 matches at 7 bases. Trimming cost V 3 bases and J 2 bases; bases outside gene matches: 14. This CDR3 contains 18 residues. Germline V gene lookup returns CDR1 MGHRA and CDR2 YSYEKL. CDR3 amino acids: CASSQGRAGWESTDTQYF. CDR3 coding DNA: TGCGCCAGCAGCCAGGGGAGGGCAGGGTGGGAGTCCACAGATACGCAGTATTTT.

A few counts support this clone. This rearrangement joins TRBV10-1 to TRBJ2-5; D is undetermined. CDR1 and CDR2 from the germline V gene are WNHNN and SYGVQD (reference sequence). V was shortened by 0 bases and J by 4 bases, with 6 bases between the two germline ends. The CDR3 is 13 amino acids. CDR3 sequence (DNA): TGCGCCAGCAGTGAGTCGAATCCAGAGACCCAGTACTTC. The encoded protein is CASSESNPETQYF.

V is TRBV27 and J is TRBJ1-2; possibly TRBD1 for D (6 bases). V was trimmed by 6 bases and J by 4 bases, leaving 15 bases between them. Germline CDR1 and CDR2: MNHEY and SMNVEV (reference sequence). This CDR3 comprises 14 residues. CDR3 sequence (DNA): TGTGCCAGCAGGGGGGCGGATCTTACCTATGGCTACACCTTC. Its translation: CASRGADLTYGYTF.

Here the CDR3 reads CASSLDRGSYNSPLHF. DNA for the CDR3: TGTGCCAGCAGCTTAGATAGGGGCTCCTATAATTCACCCCTCCACTTT. The chain combines TRBV7-9 with TRBJ1-6; a possible D gene is TRBD1 (5 bases). Germline CDR1 reads SEHNR; CDR2 reads FQNEAQ (reference sequence). This CDR3 region has 16 residues. V was shortened by 1 base and J by 0 bases, with 7 bases between the two germline ends.

The CDR3 sequence: CASSTGQGNTEAFF. In DNA, the CDR3 is TGCGCCAGCAGCACGGGACAGGGTAACACTGAAGCTTTCTTT. This chain links TRBV5-1 with TRBJ1-1; 9 bases map to TRBD1. After removal of 4 bases from V and 2 bases from J, the junction contained 3 bases not matched to a gene. CDR1 is SGHRS, CDR2 YFSETQ, per germline. The CDR3 loop spans 14 amino acids.

CDR3 region: CASSQTSREQFF. The CDR3 coding sequence is TGTGCCAGCAGCCAGACTAGCCGTGAGCAGTTCTTC. The J gene is TRBJ2-1, the V gene TRBV9; 7 bases agree with TRBD2. V dropped 4 bases and J dropped 9; count of bases not matched to a gene: 4. The CDR3 spans 12 residues. Per germline, CDR1 SGDLS and CDR2 YYNGEE.

This chain links TRBV9 with TRBJ2-1, with TRBD2 matching over 10 bases. The junction had 11 bases not matched to a gene; V was cut back by 1 base and J by 10 bases. Germline-derived CDR1 and CDR2 are SGDLS and YYNGEE. The CDR3 is 16 residues long. In DNA form, the CDR3 reads TGTGCCAGCAGCGTATTAAGCGGGGGGGCGGTAAGGGAGCAGTTCTTC. Translation: CASSVLSGGAVREQFF.

This sequence joins TRBV5-4 and TRBJ2-1; no clear D. The V and J ends lost 3 bases and 8 bases respectively, with 6 bases between them. The CDR3 extends over 11 amino acids. Germline V CDR1 and CDR2: SGHNT, YYREEE (reference sequence). CDR3: CASSSLDEQFF. Here the CDR3 DNA reads TGTGCCAGCAGCTCGTTGGATGAGCAGTTCTTC. The whole variable domain, filled in from reference TRBV5-4 and TRBJ2-1, reads ETGVTQSPTHLIKTRGQQVTLRCSSQSGHNTVSWYQQALGQGPQFIFQYYREEENGRGNFPPRFSGLQFPNYSSELNVNALELDDSALYLCASSSLDEQFFGPGTRLTVL.

This clone was observed a few times. The chain couples TRBV21-1 to TRBJ1-2; the table gives TRBD1 as D, unverified against the DNA. TRBV21-1 is a pseudogene. CDR3 length: 15 residues. The CDR3 region is CASRPGQGSNYGYTF. As DNA, the CDR3 is TGTGCCAGTAGGCCGGGACAGGGTTCTAACTATGGCTACACCTTC.

The V and J genes are TRBV7-3 and TRBJ2-2, with D unclear. Germline V lookup: CDR1 SGHTA, CDR2 FQGTGA. The length of the CDR3 is 13 residues. The V end was cut by 1 base, the J end by 7 bases, with 7 bases between. CDR3 coding DNA: TGTGCCAGCAGCTTAAAGCGAGGCGGGGAGCTGTTTTTT. Amino acids: CASSLKRGGELFF.

This clone is deemed medium-sized. This chain joins TRBV4-3 and TRBJ2-1; 10 bases match TRBD2. Germline values: CDR1 LGHNA, CDR2 YSLEER. With V trimmed by 7 bases and J by 5 bases, 8 bases remained unmatched. The CDR3 spans 15 residues. The CDR3 loop is CASTLQLAGNNEQFF. The CDR3 bases are TGCGCCAGCACCCTTCAACTAGCGGGGAACAATGAGCAGTTCTTC.